This TCR beta chain was sequenced for a study of T cells after yellow fever vaccination. This clonotype occurred a few times. From the 5' RACE reads, TCRdb called clonotypes with MiXCR, one entry per CDR3 protein. Among some 340,000 distinct CDR3 sequences, about 10% were seen once, and the ten largest hold less than 3.5%. V lost 2 bases to trimming and J lost 5 bases; unmatched junction nucleotides: 3. Germline loops: CDR1 LGHNA, CDR2 YSLEER. CDR3 length equals 15 residues. This TCR came from a man between 18 and 35 years old who received the YFV17D yellow fever vaccine. This specimen was CD4+ T cells sorted from PBMCs, taken 45 days after the yellow fever booster vaccination. The chain employs TRBV4-3 and TRBJ1-5; 10 nucleotides line up with TRBD1. In nucleotides, the CDR3 is TGCGCCAGCAGCCAACCCGGGACAGGGGATCAGCCCCAGCATTTT. Its translation: CASSQPGTGDQPQHF.